This record covers a single T cell receptor (beta chain). The target antigen is unknown. This specimen belongs to a study of blood T cells in healthy people across ages. Across the study: Per two T cells, template switching captured roughly one barcoded beta molecule. Regarding the study as a whole: As age increased, TCR beta diversity per million T cells fell in a roughly linear fashion. Naive T cell percentage strongly correlated with TCR beta diversity.

The germline gives CDR1 LGHDT, CDR2 YNNKEL (reference sequence). V lost 4 bases, J lost 6 bases, and 15 bases lay in between. This CDR3 is 14 amino acids long. A second roughly 7 to 11 cycle PCR used barcoded and J-beta primers. The template-switch adaptor, which had 12 random nucleotides, put a tag on each cDNA molecule. TCRdb re-called the 5' RACE reads through MiXCR, storing one row per CDR3 protein. The sample contains hundreds of thousands of distinct CDR3 sequences, roughly 64% of which appear only once. The TCR sequence derives from a man aged 30-40 years in good health. V and J are TRBV3-1 and TRBJ1-2; possibly TRBD1 for D (5 bases). The material sequenced was blood. CDR3 region: CASSLRGVRDGYTF. CDR3 DNA: TGTGCCAGCAGCCTTCGGGGGGTGAGGGATGGCTACACCTTC.